These T cell receptor beta chains were read from a single sample in a study of cytomegalovirus exposure and HLA in healthy donors. Assay used: immunoSEQ multiplex PCR; TCRdb lists only in-frame clones, some missing. The repertoire holds some 90,000 clones, with roughly 90% as singletons. The sequenced material came from PBMCs. These receptors were taken from a man aged 18 to 29 in good health and CMV-seropositive. Each CDR3 is given with its conserved first and last residue. Each record gives: clone size, V gene, J gene, D gene, CDR3 DNA, CDR3 protein. D genes are given only for firm matches. Where a row states a size, it is once, few, many or the class of an expanded clone; other rows omit it.

many	TRBV2	TRBJ1-5	TRBD1	TGTGCCAGCAGTGATGGATCAGGGGGAGTCGATCAGCCCCAGCATTTT	CASSDGSGGVDQPQHF
-	TRBV10-1	TRBJ2-2	-	TGCGCCAGCAGTCCGAGGGCCGGCGGGGAGCTGTTTTTT	CASSPRAGGELFF
-	TRBV28	TRBJ2-2	-	TGTGCCAGCAGGTCAGGGGTGGTCGGGGAGCTGTTTTTT	CASRSGVVGELFF
-	TRBV11-2	TRBJ1-5	-	TGTGCCAGCAGCTTCCGGGACAACAATCAGCCCCAGCATTTT	CASSFRDNNQPQHF
-	TRBV5-1	TRBJ1-3	-	TGCGCCAGCAGCTTGGGCGGGGGATTCGGAAACACCATATATTTT	CASSLGGGFGNTIYF
-	TRBV28	TRBJ1-1	-	TGTGCCAGCAGATATGGGGGGGGAAGGACTGAAGCTTTCTTT	CASRYGGGRTEAFF
once	TRBV6-5	TRBJ1-1	TRBD1	TGTGCCAGCAGTTTTGGGACAGAGATTTACACTGAAGCTTTCTTT	CASSFGTEIYTEAFF
-	TRBV5-4	TRBJ2-2	-	TGTGCCAGCAGCCCGGTCCTTCAGAACACCGGGGAGCTGTTTTTT	CASSPVLQNTGELFF
-	TRBV5-1	TRBJ1-4	TRBD1	TGCGCCAGCAGCTTGGTCCCGGGACAGGGGGCTTCTACTAATGAAAAACTGTTTTTT	CASSLVPGQGASTNEKLFF
-	TRBV13	TRBJ2-5	-	TGTGCCAGCAGCTTAGGGGGCGGGCAAGAGACCCAGTACTTC	CASSLGGGQETQYF
-	TRBV11-3	TRBJ2-1	TRBD2	TGTGCCAGCAGCTTAGTTAGCGGGACCTACAATGAGCAGTTCTTC	CASSLVSGTYNEQFF
-	TRBV7-9	TRBJ1-2	-	TGTGCCAGCAGCTTCGGGGTCCTCTATGGCTACACCTTC	CASSFGVLYGYTF
-	TRBV7-9	TRBJ1-4	-	TGTGCCAGCAGCTTAGATCAAGTAGGGGTGGATGAAAAACTGTTTTTT	CASSLDQVGVDEKLFF
-	TRBV4-1	TRBJ2-5	-	TGCGCCAGCAGCCAGTATGACAACCAAGAGACCCAGTACTTC	CASSQYDNQETQYF
-	TRBV29-1	TRBJ2-1	TRBD1	TGCAGCGTGATACCGGGACAGGGAGGATTAGTCTCCTACAATGAGCAGTTCTTC	CSVIPGQGGLVSYNEQFF
-	TRBV15	TRBJ1-2	-	TGTGCCACCAGCATCAACCAGGGGATTAAGGGCTACACCTTC	CATSINQGIKGYTF
-	TRBV11-3	TRBJ2-7	-	TGTGCCAGCAGCTATTATAGCGTCTACGAGCAGTACTTC	CASSYYSVYEQYF
-	TRBV9	TRBJ2-2	TRBD1	TGTGCCAGCAGCGTTGGGTGGACAGGGGACGTCGGGGAGCTGTTTTTT	CASSVGWTGDVGELFF
-	TRBV5-1	TRBJ2-6	TRBD1	TGCGCCAGCAGCCCAAGGGGGCCTGGGGCCAACGTCCTGACTTTC	CASSPRGPGANVLTF
-	TRBV19	TRBJ2-3	TRBD2	TGTGCCAGTAGTTCGCCTAGCGGGGGCACAGATACGCAGTATTTT	CASSSPSGGTDTQYF
-	TRBV7-2	TRBJ2-3	-	TGTGCGGGGAGAAAGGCGGGAGATACGCAGTATTTT	CAGRKAGDTQYF
-	TRBV7-3	TRBJ2-3	TRBD2	TGTGCCAGCAGCCCTAACGGGGGGGCTAACACAGATACGCAGTATTTT	CASSPNGGANTDTQYF
-	TRBV4-3	TRBJ2-4	TRBD2	TGCGCCAGCAGCCAGTCTGAAGGTTTTGAACTGCCGGGGGGCAAAAACATTCAGTACTTC	CASSQSEGFELPGGKNIQYF
-	TRBV4-3	TRBJ1-2	-	TGCGCCAGCAGCCAAGAAGACAGGCCCGACTATGGCTACACCTTC	CASSQEDRPDYGYTF
-	TRBV2	TRBJ2-3	TRBD2	TGTGCCAGCAGTGAACCGGGACTAGCGGGAGGGTCCGGAACTGACTTT	CASSEPGLAGGSGTDF
-	TRBV7-3	TRBJ2-1	-	TGTGCCAGCAGCAATAACCCTACTAGTGAGCAGTTCTTC	CASSNNPTSEQFF
-	TRBV10-3	TRBJ1-4	TRBD1	TGTGCCATCAGTCCCGGACAGGGGTTTATGGCTAATGAAAAACTGTTTTTT	CAISPGQGFMANEKLFF
-	TRBV9	TRBJ2-1	TRBD1	TGTGCCAGCAGCGTAGAAGGGACAGGGATAGGCAATGAGCAGTTCTTC	CASSVEGTGIGNEQFF
-	TRBV6-1	TRBJ2-7	TRBD1	TGTGCCAGCAGTGAAATGGCAGGGGGCGCTTTTTACGAGCAGTACTTC	CASSEMAGGAFYEQYF
-	TRBV4-1	TRBJ1-5	TRBD1	TGCGCCAGCAGCCAAGGATTGATAAAAAGGATCCGGGACAGGGTGGATCAGCCCCAGCATTTT	CASSQGLIKRIRDRVDQPQHF
-	TRBV19	TRBJ2-2	TRBD2	TGTGCCAGCCGGGAGGGCCTTTTCAGCACCGGGGAGCTGTTTTTT	CASREGLFSTGELFF
-	TRBV7-9	TRBJ2-1	TRBD1	TGTGCCAGCAGCTTTCCAGGGGGCGCAGCCAATGAGCAGTTCTTC	CASSFPGGAANEQFF
-	TRBV19	TRBJ1-1	-	TGTGCCAGTAGTATAGATCGGCGACAGAACACTGAAGCTTTCTTT	CASSIDRRQNTEAFF
-	TRBV9	TRBJ2-5	TRBD2	TGTGCCAGCAGCGTAGCTTCCGGTAGCGGGGGGCTGGAGACCCAGTACTTC	CASSVASGSGGLETQYF
-	TRBV4-1	TRBJ2-7	-	TGCGCCAGCAGCCAAGACCCCCCGGGGCGGGATACCATTTACGAGCAGTACTTC	CASSQDPPGRDTIYEQYF
-	TRBV2	TRBJ1-5	-	TGTGCCAGCGCTCGACAGGTCAATCAGCCCCAGCATTTT	CASARQVNQPQHF
-	TRBV4-3	TRBJ2-1	TRBD2	TGCGCCAGCAGCCAAGAACGTCTAGCGGGAGGGCCGCATAATGAGCAGTTCTTC	CASSQERLAGGPHNEQFF
-	TRBV6-6	TRBJ1-2	TRBD1	TGTGCCAGCAGTTGGGACAGAAAGTATGGCTACACCTTC	CASSWDRKYGYTF
-	TRBV7-6	TRBJ1-4	TRBD1	TGTGCCAGCAGCTTAGCGGGCAGGGGGAATGAAAAACTGTTTTTT	CASSLAGRGNEKLFF
-	TRBV21-1	TRBJ2-3	-	TGTGCCAGCAGCAAAGAGGGACTAGGCACAGATACGCAGTATTTT	CASSKEGLGTDTQYF
few	TRBV6-6	TRBJ2-7	TRBD2	TGTGCCGTCGGGGTGGCGGGAGCCTACGAGCAGTACTTC	CAVGVAGAYEQYF
-	TRBV28	TRBJ1-1	-	TGTGCCAGCAGTTTATCAGGGATTGAAGCTTTCTTT	CASSLSGIEAFF
-	TRBV12-5	TRBJ2-7	-	TGTGCTAGTGGGGGACTTTCGGCCGAGCAGTACTTC	CASGGLSAEQYF
-	TRBV28	TRBJ1-2	-	TGTGCCAGCAGATCTAAACAGGGCCCCTCTAACTATGGCTACACCTTC	CASRSKQGPSNYGYTF
-	TRBV29-1	TRBJ2-5	TRBD1	TGCAGCGGAAGCAGCTTCAGGGGGCGAGGAGAGACCCAGTACTTC	CSGSSFRGRGETQYF
-	TRBV4-2	TRBJ2-2	-	TGTGCCAGCAGCCAGGGACACTCCGGGGAGCTGTTTTTT	CASSQGHSGELFF
-	TRBV4-2	TRBJ2-5	TRBD1	TGTGCCAGCAGCCAAGATCTGGGACAGGCACAAGAGACCCAGTACTTC	CASSQDLGQAQETQYF
-	TRBV11-3	TRBJ2-7	-	TGTGCCAGCAGCCGGGACTCGACACCCCTCAACGAGCAGTACTTC	CASSRDSTPLNEQYF